This record concerns one T cell receptor beta chain sequence. The antigen remains undetermined. The sample is drawn from a study of shared clonotypes between healthy human individuals. Study-level findings and limits: In contrast to clonotypes shared by all four donors, non-shared clonotypes had lower generation probabilities. A few donors showed sharing of around 5% of naive CD4 clonotypes.

CD45RA-negative memory and CD45RA+ naive subsets were split from the CD4+ cells. The method was immunoSEQ multiplex PCR; TCRdb's version includes in-frame clones alone and lacks a portion of them. Of some 790,000 clones listed, roughly 72% are singletons. Trimming removed 4 bases from V and 2 bases from J, with 12 bases in between. Germline values: CDR1 SGHRS, CDR2 YFSETQ. CDR3 length equals 14 residues. The material sequenced was memory CD4+ T cells sorted from blood. Subset denoted: CD45RA-negative fraction. The J gene is TRBJ1-1, the V gene TRBV5-1; weak D call: TRBD1 (6 bases). This receptor was identified in a woman aged 25-40 years in good health. As DNA, the CDR3 is TGCGCCAGCAGCCCACAGGGAATCAACACTGAAGCTTTCTTT. Its translation is CASSPQGINTEAFF.